This TCR beta chain was found in a study of shared clonotypes between healthy human individuals. It was CD45RO-negative cells, positively selected for CCR7, that made up naive CD8 cells, with terminally differentiated effector memory CD45RA+ cells excluded. The authors ran the assay at deep level. The method was immunoSEQ multiplex PCR; TCRdb's version includes in-frame clones alone and lacks a portion of them. The table includes 550,000 to 750,000 clones, 95% to 96% detected once. The material sequenced was naive CD8+ T cells sorted from blood. This TCR was recovered from a woman aged 30 to 39 in good health.

In DNA form, the CDR3 reads TGTGCCAGCAGCCTTCGGACAGCCCAAGAGACCCAGTACTTC. The encoded protein is CASSLRTAQETQYF. The chain carries TRBV13 and TRBJ2-5, with TRBD1 as a possible D gene (6 bases). CDR3 length: 14 amino acids. V gave up 5 bases and J gave up 1 base, with 11 bases separating them. Germline assignment: CDR1 PRHDT and CDR2 FYEKMQ (reference sequence).